A selection of T cell receptor beta chains follows, all from one sample in a study of cytomegalovirus exposure and HLA in healthy donors. Sequencing was performed with immunoSEQ multiplex PCR; in TCRdb, only in-frame clones are kept and a portion is missing. The data show 97,000 or so clones, around 96% seen once. Sequencing was performed on PBMCs. Receptors were obtained from a woman between 18 and 30 years old in good health and CMV-seronegative. Both conserved end residues are part of each CDR3. Fields, in order: clone size, V gene, J gene, D gene, CDR3 DNA, CDR3 protein. D genes are given only for firm matches. Rows give clone size only sometimes, using once, few, many, or a class for an expanded clone.

clone size: .; V gene: TRBV9; J gene: TRBJ1-6; D gene: .; CDR3 DNA: TGTGCCAGCAGTTCCTTGAGCTCACCCCTCCACTTT; CDR3 protein: CASSSLSSPLHF
clone size: .; V gene: TRBV19; J gene: TRBJ2-2; D gene: TRBD2; CDR3 DNA: TGTGCCAGTAGTCCTTCGCTAGCGGCCCGGGAGCTGTTTTTT; CDR3 protein: CASSPSLAARELFF
clone size: .; V gene: TRBV2; J gene: TRBJ1-5; D gene: TRBD1; CDR3 DNA: TGTGCCAGCGCTCTCCCCTCGGACAGGGAAAAATTTAGCAATCAGCCCCAGCATTTT; CDR3 protein: CASALPSDREKFSNQPQHF
clone size: few; V gene: TRBV30; J gene: TRBJ1-2; D gene: TRBD1; CDR3 DNA: TGTGCCTGGGGGACAGGCGAGGGCTACACCTTC; CDR3 protein: CAWGTGEGYTF
clone size: .; V gene: TRBV5-1; J gene: TRBJ1-2; D gene: .; CDR3 DNA: TGCGCCAGCAGCCCGTCGAACGGCTATGGCTACACCTTC; CDR3 protein: CASSPSNGYGYTF
clone size: .; V gene: TRBV5-4; J gene: TRBJ2-7; D gene: TRBD1; CDR3 DNA: TGTGCCAGCAGCTTAGGAGACAGGGACTACGAGCAGTACTTC; CDR3 protein: CASSLGDRDYEQYF
clone size: once; V gene: TRBV5-6; J gene: TRBJ2-4; D gene: .; CDR3 DNA: TGTGCCAGCAGCTTGGCCATGGTCGGAGTAGCCAAAAACATTCAGTACTTC; CDR3 protein: CASSLAMVGVAKNIQYF
clone size: .; V gene: TRBV6-1; J gene: TRBJ1-4; D gene: .; CDR3 DNA: TGTGCCAGCACCCCTGGGGGCGTCGATGAAAAACTGTTTTTT; CDR3 protein: CASTPGGVDEKLFF
clone size: .; V gene: TRBV7-2; J gene: TRBJ1-3; D gene: TRBD1; CDR3 DNA: TGTGCCAGCAGCTTACCCGGGACAGTTGACACCATATATTTT; CDR3 protein: CASSLPGTVDTIYF
clone size: .; V gene: TRBV10-1; J gene: TRBJ1-3; D gene: .; CDR3 DNA: TGCGCCAGCAGTGAAAGACAGGACCCCTCTGGAAACACCATATATTTT; CDR3 protein: CASSERQDPSGNTIYF
clone size: .; V gene: TRBV29-1; J gene: TRBJ2-1; D gene: TRBD1; CDR3 DNA: TGCAGCACACGGGGACAGCAATACAATGAGCAGTTCTTC; CDR3 protein: CSTRGQQYNEQFF
clone size: once; V gene: TRBV2; J gene: TRBJ2-5; D gene: TRBD1; CDR3 DNA: TGTGCCATCTCCCAACGACAGGGGCAAGAGACCCAGTACTTC; CDR3 protein: CAISQRQGQETQYF
clone size: .; V gene: TRBV10-3; J gene: TRBJ2-3; D gene: TRBD1; CDR3 DNA: TGTGCCAGCAGGGGGCCCAGAAGCACAGATACGCAGTATTTT; CDR3 protein: CASRGPRSTDTQYF
clone size: .; V gene: TRBV18; J gene: TRBJ1-4; D gene: TRBD1; CDR3 DNA: TGTGCCAGCTCGGTCGGGACAGCCACTAATGAAAAACTGTTTTTT; CDR3 protein: CASSVGTATNEKLFF
clone size: .; V gene: TRBV6-5; J gene: TRBJ1-2; D gene: .; CDR3 DNA: TGTGCCAGCAGCCCGACCTCGACTGGGAACTATGGCTACACCTTC; CDR3 protein: CASSPTSTGNYGYTF
clone size: .; V gene: TRBV5-4; J gene: TRBJ2-3; D gene: .; CDR3 DNA: TGTGCCAGCAGCTTTGGAGCTTCGAGCACAGATACGCAGTATTTT; CDR3 protein: CASSFGASSTDTQYF
clone size: .; V gene: TRBV5-1; J gene: TRBJ2-7; D gene: .; CDR3 DNA: TGCGCCAGCAGCTTGGAGATGCGTTACGAGCAGTACTTC; CDR3 protein: CASSLEMRYEQYF
clone size: .; V gene: TRBV18; J gene: TRBJ1-1; D gene: .; CDR3 DNA: TGTGCCAGCTCACCACGAGTCGGAGGGGGGGGTAGATCGTCGGACACTGAAGCTTTCTTT; CDR3 protein: CASSPRVGGGGRSSDTEAFF
clone size: .; V gene: TRBV5-5; J gene: TRBJ2-5; D gene: TRBD1; CDR3 DNA: TGTGCCAGCAGCTCCCGACAGGGCGTAGAGACCCAGTACTTC; CDR3 protein: CASSSRQGVETQYF
clone size: .; V gene: TRBV5-6; J gene: TRBJ2-7; D gene: TRBD2; CDR3 DNA: TGTGCCAGCGTGTCGCTAAATATGGTAGCGGGAAGGTACTCCTACGAGCAGTACTTC; CDR3 protein: CASVSLNMVAGRYSYEQYF
clone size: .; V gene: TRBV5-5; J gene: TRBJ2-1; D gene: TRBD1; CDR3 DNA: TGTGCCAGCAGCCGGGGGACAGGGGATAGGTGGAATGAGCAGTTCTTC; CDR3 protein: CASSRGTGDRWNEQFF
clone size: .; V gene: TRBV5-1; J gene: TRBJ1-1; D gene: .; CDR3 DNA: TGCGCCAGCAGCTTTGACAGGAACACTGAAGCTTTCTTT; CDR3 protein: CASSFDRNTEAFF
clone size: .; V gene: TRBV6-1; J gene: TRBJ1-2; D gene: .; CDR3 DNA: TGTGCCAGCAGTGAACCAGCCGGACTTGGAGGATCTGGCTACACCTTC; CDR3 protein: CASSEPAGLGGSGYTF
clone size: .; V gene: TRBV6-6; J gene: TRBJ1-1; D gene: .; CDR3 DNA: TGTGCCAGCAGTACCGGGGCGGGAGGAATAGTAGCTTTCTTT; CDR3 protein: CASSTGAGGIVAFF
clone size: .; V gene: TRBV5-1; J gene: TRBJ2-7; D gene: .; CDR3 DNA: TGCGCCAGCAGCGCCCTTGGTAGTGTCGAGCAGTACTTC; CDR3 protein: CASSALGSVEQYF
clone size: .; V gene: TRBV7-8; J gene: TRBJ1-4; D gene: .; CDR3 DNA: TGTGCCAGCAGCCCCGGGGGTTGGGTTAATGAAAAACTGTTTTTT; CDR3 protein: CASSPGGWVNEKLFF
clone size: .; V gene: TRBV6-5; J gene: TRBJ2-1; D gene: TRBD2; CDR3 DNA: TGTGCCAGCAGTTACGGGCTAGCGGGAAGCAATGAGCAGTTCTTC; CDR3 protein: CASSYGLAGSNEQFF